This T cell receptor delta chain is drawn from a study of human gamma delta and Vdelta1 T cells. This clone was seen a few times. The antigen is not known. TCRdb fed the PCR reads into CATT to redo clone calling. The data contain about 6,300 delta-chain clones, around two fifths of them singletons. The CDR3 is 19 amino acids. V gave up 0 bases and J gave up 0 bases; unmatched junction bases: 13. Per germline, CDR1 TSWWSYY and CDR2 QGS. The sequenced sample was Vdelta1 gamma-delta T cells from blood grown in culture (DOT cells). The receptor comes from a human donor in good health. The gene calls are TRDV1 and TRDJ1; 7 bases agree with TRDD3. The CDR3 DNA reads as TGTGCTCTTGGGGAACTCCTCTGGGGGTCCCAATTAAACACCGATAAACTCATCTTT. It yields the protein CALGELLWGSQLNTDKLIF.